This T cell receptor beta chain appears in the sequencing data of a study of T cell repertoires in cytomegalovirus infection. In the study overall: CMV infection plus the matching HLA type was flagged by public TCR beta signatures.

Germline V gene data show CDR1 as MNHGY and CDR2 as SAAAGT. CDR3 size: 20 residues. The V end lost 6 bases, the J end lost 2 bases, and 31 bases lay between the germline ends. TCRdb reanalysed the reads using MiXCR and keeps one entry per CDR3 protein. The sample contains approximately 280,000 distinct CDR3 sequences, roughly a fifth of which appear only once. Regarding this clonotype: Its antigen is unidentified.

The chain couples TRBV6-8 to TRBJ2-5; D may be TRBD1 or TRBD2 (7 bases each). The input for sequencing was cultured PBMCs, taken from culture after CMV antigen stimulation. The receptor comes from a human donor in good health (CMV status not recorded). Some clones in this sample may be carry-over from other donors' samples. This CDR3 reads CASSKGASRGLAELQETQYF. DNA of the CDR3: TGTGCCAGCAGCAAGGGGGCTAGTAGGGGGCTAGCGGAACTACAAGAGACCCAGTACTTC.